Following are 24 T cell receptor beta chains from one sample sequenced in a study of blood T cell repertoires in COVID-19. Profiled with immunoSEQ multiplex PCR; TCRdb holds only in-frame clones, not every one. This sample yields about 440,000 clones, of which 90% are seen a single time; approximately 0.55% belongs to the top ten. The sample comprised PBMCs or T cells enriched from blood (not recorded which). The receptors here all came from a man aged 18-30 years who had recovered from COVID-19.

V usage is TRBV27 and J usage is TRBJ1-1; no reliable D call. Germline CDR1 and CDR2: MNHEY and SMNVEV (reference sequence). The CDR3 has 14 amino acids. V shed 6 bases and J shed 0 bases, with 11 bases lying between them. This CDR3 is CASRLNEVNTEAFF. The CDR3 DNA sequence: TGTGCCAGCAGGTTAAACGAGGTGAACACTGAAGCTTTCTTT.

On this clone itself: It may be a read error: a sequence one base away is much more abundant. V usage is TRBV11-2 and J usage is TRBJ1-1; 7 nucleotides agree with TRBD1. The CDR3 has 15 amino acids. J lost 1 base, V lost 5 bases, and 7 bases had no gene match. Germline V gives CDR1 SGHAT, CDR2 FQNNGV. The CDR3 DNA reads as TGTGCCAGCAGCCAAACCGGGACAGAGAACACTGAAGCTTTCTTT. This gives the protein CASSQTGTENTEAFF.

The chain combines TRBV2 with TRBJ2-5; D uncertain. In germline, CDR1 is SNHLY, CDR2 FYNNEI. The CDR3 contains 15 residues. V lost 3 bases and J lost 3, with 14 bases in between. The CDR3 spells CASSDRGRIKETQYF. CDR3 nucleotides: TGTGCCAGCAGTGATCGAGGAAGAATCAAAGAGACCCAGTACTTC.

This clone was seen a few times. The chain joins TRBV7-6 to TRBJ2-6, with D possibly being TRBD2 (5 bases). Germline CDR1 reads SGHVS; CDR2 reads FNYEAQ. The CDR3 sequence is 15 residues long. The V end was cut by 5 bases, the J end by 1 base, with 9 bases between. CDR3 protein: CASSPTGSGANVLTF. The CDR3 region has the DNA TGTGCCAGCAGCCCAACGGGGTCTGGGGCCAACGTCCTGACTTTC.

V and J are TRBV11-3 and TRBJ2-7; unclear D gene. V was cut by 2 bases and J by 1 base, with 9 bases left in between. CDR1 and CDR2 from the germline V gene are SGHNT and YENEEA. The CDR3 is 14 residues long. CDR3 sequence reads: CASSLSGGSYEQYF. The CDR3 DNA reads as TGTGCCAGCAGCTTAAGTGGCGGATCCTACGAGCAGTACTTC.

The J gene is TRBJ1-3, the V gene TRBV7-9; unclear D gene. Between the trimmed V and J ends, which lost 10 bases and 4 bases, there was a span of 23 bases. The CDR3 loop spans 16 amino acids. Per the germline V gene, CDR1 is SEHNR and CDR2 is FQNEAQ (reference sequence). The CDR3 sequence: CATPDPSGFYGNTIYF. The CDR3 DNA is TGTGCCACCCCTGATCCGTCGGGGTTTTACGGAAACACCATATATTTT.

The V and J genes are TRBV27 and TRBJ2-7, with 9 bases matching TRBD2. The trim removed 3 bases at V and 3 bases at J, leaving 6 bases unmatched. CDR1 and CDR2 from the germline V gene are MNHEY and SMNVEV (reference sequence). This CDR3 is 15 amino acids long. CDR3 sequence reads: CASSLGTSRIYEQYF. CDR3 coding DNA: TGTGCCAGCAGTTTGGGGACTAGCAGAATCTACGAGCAGTACTTC.

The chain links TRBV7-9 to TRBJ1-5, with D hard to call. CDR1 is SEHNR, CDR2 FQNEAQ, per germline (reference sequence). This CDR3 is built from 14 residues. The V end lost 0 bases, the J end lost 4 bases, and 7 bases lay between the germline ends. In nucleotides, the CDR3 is TGTGCCAGCAGCTTAGCGGTCAGTAATCAGCCCCAGCATTTT. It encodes CASSLAVSNQPQHF.

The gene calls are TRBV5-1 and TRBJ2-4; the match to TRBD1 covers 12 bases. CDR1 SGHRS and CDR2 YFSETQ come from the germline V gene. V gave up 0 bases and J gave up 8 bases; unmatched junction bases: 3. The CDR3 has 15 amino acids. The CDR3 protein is CASSLAGQGADIQYF. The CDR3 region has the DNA TGCGCCAGCAGCTTGGCGGGACAGGGGGCAGACATTCAGTACTTC.

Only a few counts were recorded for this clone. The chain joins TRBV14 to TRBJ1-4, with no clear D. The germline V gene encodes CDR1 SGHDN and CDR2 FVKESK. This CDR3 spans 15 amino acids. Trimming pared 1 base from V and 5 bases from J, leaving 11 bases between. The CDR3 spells CASSQGVSPNEKLFF. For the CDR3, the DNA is TGTGCCAGCAGCCAAGGAGTCTCTCCCAATGAAAAACTGTTTTTT.

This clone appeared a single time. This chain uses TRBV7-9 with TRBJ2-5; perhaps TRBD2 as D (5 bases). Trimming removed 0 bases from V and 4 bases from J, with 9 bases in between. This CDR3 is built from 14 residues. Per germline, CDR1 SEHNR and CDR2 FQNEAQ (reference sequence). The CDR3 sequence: CASSLAEAGETQYF. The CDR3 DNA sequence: TGTGCCAGCAGCTTAGCGGAGGCGGGAGAGACCCAGTACTTC.

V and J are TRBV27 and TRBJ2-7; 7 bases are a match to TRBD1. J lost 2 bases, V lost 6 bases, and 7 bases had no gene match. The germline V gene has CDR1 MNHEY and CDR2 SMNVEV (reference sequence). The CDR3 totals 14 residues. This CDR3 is CASRLIGTAYEQYF. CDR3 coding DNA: TGTGCCAGCAGATTAATCGGGACAGCCTACGAGCAGTACTTC.

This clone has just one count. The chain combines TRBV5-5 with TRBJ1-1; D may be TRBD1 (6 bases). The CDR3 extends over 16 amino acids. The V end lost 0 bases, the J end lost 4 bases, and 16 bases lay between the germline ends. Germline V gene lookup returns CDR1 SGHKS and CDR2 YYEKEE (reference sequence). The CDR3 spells CASSLAGTRQITEAFF. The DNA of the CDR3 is TGTGCCAGCAGCTTGGCCGGGACACGACAGATCACTGAAGCTTTCTTT.

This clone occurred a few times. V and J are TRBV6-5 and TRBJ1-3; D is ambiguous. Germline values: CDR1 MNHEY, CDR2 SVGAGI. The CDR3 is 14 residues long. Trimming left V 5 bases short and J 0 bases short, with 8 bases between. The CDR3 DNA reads TGTGCCAGCAGTAGAGCTTCCTCTGGAAACACCATATATTTT. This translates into CASSRASSGNTIYF.

The CDR3 bases are TGTGCCAGCTGTCGCCAGGGGGCGGGGACCCAGTACTTC. Its translation: CASCRQGAGTQYF. The rearrangement joins TRBV28 to TRBJ2-5; 8 bases line up with TRBD1. The V gene end was trimmed by 8 bases and the J gene end by 7 bases; junction bases not matched to a gene: 9. The CDR3 spans 13 residues. CDR1 is MDHEN and CDR2 is SYDVKM in the germline V gene.

DNA for the CDR3: TGTGCCAGCAGCCTAGGGGGACTAGCGTACAATGAGCAGTTCTTC. It codes for CASSLGGLAYNEQFF. The chain links TRBV11-3 to TRBJ2-1, with 10 bases fitting TRBD2. Germline CDR1 is SGHNT and CDR2 is YENEEA. The CDR3 covers 15 residues. The V and J ends lost 5 bases and 4 bases, in that order; junction bases with no gene match: 5.

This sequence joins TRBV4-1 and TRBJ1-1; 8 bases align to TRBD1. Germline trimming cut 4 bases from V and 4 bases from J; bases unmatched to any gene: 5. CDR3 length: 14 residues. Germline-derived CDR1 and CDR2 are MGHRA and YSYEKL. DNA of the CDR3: TGCGCCAGCAGCCCCAGGGGGCGCGGCACTGAAGCTTTCTTT. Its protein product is CASSPRGRGTEAFF.

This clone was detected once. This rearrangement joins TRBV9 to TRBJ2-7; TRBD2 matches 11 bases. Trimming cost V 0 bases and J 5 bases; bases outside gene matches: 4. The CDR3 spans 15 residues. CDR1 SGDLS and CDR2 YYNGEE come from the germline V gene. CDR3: CASSVDSGRGNEQYF. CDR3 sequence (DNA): TGTGCCAGCAGCGTAGATAGCGGGAGGGGCAACGAGCAGTACTTC.

DNA of the CDR3: TGCGCCAGCAGCTTCGGGAGGGATCAGCCCCAGCATTTT. Amino acid sequence: CASSFGRDQPQHF. V usage is TRBV5-1 and J usage is TRBJ1-5; D remains ambiguous. Trimming shortened V by 2 bases and J by 5 bases, and 8 bases separated the two germline ends. In germline, CDR1 is SGHRS, CDR2 YFSETQ. This CDR3 contains 13 residues.

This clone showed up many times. In DNA form, the CDR3 reads TGTGCCAGCAGTTTGACTAGCGGGGCTAGCACAGATACGCAGTATTTT. This encodes CASSLTSGASTDTQYF. The J gene is TRBJ2-3, the V gene TRBV28, with 11 nucleotides matching TRBD2. Trimming removed 3 bases from V and 0 bases from J; junction bases left unmatched: 2. Germline CDR1 and CDR2: MDHEN and SYDVKM. CDR3 size: 16 residues.

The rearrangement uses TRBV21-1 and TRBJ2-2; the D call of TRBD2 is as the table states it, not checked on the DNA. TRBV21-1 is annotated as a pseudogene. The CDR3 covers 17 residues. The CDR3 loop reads CASNIQTSGSDTGELFF. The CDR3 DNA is TGTGCCAGCAATATACAAACTTCGGGGTCGGACACCGGGGAGCTGTTTTTT.

The CDR3 spells CASRPQGIGNTIYF. CDR3 coding DNA: TGTGCCAGCCGACCTCAGGGGATCGGAAACACCATATATTTT. The chain combines TRBV27 with TRBJ1-3; D possibly corresponds to TRBD1 (6 bases). V was pared by 8 bases and J by 4 bases, with 15 bases between. The CDR3 spans 14 residues. Germline CDR1 is MNHEY and CDR2 is SMNVEV (reference sequence).

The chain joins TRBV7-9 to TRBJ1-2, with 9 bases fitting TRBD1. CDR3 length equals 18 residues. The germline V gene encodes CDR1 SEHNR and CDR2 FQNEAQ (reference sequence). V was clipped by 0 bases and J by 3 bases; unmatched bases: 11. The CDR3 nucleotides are TGTGCCAGCAGCTTAGCGGGTCTTGTGGGACAGGGATACTATGGCTACACCTTC. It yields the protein CASSLAGLVGQGYYGYTF. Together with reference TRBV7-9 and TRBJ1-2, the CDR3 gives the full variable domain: DTGVSQNPRHKITKRGQNVTFRCDPISEHNRLYWYRQTLGQGPEFLTYFQNEAQLEKSRLLSDRFSAERPKGSFSTLEIQRTEQGDSAMYLCASSLAGLVGQGYYGYTFGSGTRLTVV.

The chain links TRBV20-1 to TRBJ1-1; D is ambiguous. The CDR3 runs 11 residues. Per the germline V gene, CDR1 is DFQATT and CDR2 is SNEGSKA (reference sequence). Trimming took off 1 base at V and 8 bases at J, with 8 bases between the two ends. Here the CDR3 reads CSARVAGEAFF. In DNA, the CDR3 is TGCAGTGCTAGAGTGGCGGGGGAAGCTTTCTTT.